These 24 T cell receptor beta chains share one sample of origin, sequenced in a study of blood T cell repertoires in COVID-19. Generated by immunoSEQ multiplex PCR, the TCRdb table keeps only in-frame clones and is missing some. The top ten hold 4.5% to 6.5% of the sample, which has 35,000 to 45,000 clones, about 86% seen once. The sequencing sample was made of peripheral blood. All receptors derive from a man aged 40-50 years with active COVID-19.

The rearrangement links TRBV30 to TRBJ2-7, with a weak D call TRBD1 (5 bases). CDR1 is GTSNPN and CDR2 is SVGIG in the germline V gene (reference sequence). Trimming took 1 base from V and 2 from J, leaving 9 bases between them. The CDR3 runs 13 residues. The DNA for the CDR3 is TGTGCCTGGAGTGGCGACAGAACCTACGAGCAGTACTTC. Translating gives CAWSGDRTYEQYF.

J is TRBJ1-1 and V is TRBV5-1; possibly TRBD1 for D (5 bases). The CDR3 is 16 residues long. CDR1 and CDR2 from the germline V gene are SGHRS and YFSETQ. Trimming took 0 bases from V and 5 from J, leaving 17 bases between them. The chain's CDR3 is CASSLGLRGDTTEAFF. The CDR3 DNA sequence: TGCGCCAGCAGCTTGGGCCTACGGGGGGATACTACTGAAGCTTTCTTT.

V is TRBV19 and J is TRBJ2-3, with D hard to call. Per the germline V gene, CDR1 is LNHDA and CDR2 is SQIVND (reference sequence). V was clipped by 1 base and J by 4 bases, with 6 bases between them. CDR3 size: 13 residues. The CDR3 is CASSIVPADTQYF. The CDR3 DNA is TGTGCCAGTAGTATAGTTCCGGCAGATACGCAGTATTTT.

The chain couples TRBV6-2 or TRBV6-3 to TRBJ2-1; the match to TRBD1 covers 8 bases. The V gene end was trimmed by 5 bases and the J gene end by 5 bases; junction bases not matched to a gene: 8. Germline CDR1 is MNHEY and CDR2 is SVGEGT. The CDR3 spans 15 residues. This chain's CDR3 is CASSPWDRRNNEQFF. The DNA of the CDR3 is TGTGCCAGCAGTCCCTGGGACAGGCGAAACAATGAGCAGTTCTTC.

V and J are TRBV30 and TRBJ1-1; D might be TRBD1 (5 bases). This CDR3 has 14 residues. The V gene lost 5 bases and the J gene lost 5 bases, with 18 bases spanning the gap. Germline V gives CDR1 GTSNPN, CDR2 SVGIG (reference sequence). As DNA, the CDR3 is TGTGCCTGGGCCGTTACAGGAATCGGGACTGAAGCTTTCTTT. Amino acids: CAWAVTGIGTEAFF.

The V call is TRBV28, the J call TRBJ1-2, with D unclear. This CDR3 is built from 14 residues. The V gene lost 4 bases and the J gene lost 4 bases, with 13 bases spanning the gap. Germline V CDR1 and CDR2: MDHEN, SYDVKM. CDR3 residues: CASSSTASIYGYTF. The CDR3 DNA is TGTGCCAGCAGTTCGACTGCTAGTATCTATGGCTACACCTTC.

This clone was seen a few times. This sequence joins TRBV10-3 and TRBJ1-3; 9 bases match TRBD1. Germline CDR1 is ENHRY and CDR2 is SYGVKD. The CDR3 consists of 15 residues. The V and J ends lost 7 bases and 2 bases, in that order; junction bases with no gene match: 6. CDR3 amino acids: CAITSGDRAGNTIYF. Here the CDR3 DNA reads TGTGCCATCACCTCGGGGGACAGGGCTGGAAACACCATATATTTT.

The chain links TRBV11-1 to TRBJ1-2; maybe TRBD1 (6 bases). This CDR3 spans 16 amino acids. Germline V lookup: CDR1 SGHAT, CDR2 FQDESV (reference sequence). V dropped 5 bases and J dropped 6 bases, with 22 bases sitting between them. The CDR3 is CASSPGGRGGDDGYTF. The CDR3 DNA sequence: TGTGCCAGCAGCCCCGGGGGAAGGGGGGGCGACGATGGCTACACCTTC.

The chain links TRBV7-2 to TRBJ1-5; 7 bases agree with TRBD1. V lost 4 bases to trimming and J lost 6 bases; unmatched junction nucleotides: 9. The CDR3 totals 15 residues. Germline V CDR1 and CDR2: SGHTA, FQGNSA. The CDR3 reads CASSSEGAVSQPQHF. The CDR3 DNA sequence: TGTGCCAGCAGCTCAGAGGGGGCCGTTAGTCAGCCCCAGCATTTT. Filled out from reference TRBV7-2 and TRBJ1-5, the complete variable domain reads GAGVSQSPSNKVTEKGKDVELRCDPISGHTALYWYRQSLGQGLEFLIYFQGNSAPDKSGLPSDRFSAERTGGSVSTLTIQRTQQEDSAVYLCASSSEGAVSQPQHFGDGTRLSIL.

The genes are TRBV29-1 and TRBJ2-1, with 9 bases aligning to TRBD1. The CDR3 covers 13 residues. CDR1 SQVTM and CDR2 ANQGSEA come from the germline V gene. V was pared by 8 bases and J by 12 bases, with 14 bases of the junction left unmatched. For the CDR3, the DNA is TGCAGCCTATTATCGGGGGGACAGGGAGCGCAGTTCTTC. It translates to CSLLSGGQGAQFF.

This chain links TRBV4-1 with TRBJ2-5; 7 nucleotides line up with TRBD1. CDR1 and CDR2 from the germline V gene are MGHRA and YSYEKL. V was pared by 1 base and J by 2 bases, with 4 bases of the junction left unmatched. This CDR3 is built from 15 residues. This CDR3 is CASSQGQGVQETQYF. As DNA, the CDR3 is TGCGCCAGCAGCCAAGGACAGGGTGTTCAAGAGACCCAGTACTTC.

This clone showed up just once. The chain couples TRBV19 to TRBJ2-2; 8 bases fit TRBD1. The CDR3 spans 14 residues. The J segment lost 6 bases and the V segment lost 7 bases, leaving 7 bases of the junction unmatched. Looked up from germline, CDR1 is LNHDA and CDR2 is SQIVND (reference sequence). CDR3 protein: CASTSLDRAGELFF. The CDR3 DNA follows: TGTGCCAGTACCTCCTTGGACAGGGCCGGGGAGCTGTTTTTT.

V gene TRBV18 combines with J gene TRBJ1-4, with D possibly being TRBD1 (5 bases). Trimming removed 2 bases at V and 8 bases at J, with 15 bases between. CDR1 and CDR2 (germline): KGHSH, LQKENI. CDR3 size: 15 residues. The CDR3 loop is CASSPRSGREEKLFF. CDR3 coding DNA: TGTGCCAGCTCACCAAGGTCGGGGCGGGAGGAAAAACTGTTTTTT.

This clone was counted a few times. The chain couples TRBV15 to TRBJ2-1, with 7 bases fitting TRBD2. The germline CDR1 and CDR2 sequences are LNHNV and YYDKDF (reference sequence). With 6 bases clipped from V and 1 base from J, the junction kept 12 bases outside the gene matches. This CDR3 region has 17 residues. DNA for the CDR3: TGTGCCACCAGTAGTGGGAGGGGCTACCTTTCCTACAATGAGCAGTTCTTC. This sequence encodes CATSSGRGYLSYNEQFF.

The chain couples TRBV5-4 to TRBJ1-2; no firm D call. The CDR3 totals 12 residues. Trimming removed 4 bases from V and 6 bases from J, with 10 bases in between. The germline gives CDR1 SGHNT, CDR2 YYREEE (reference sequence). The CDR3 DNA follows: TGTGCCAGCAGCCACCAAGGAGATGGCTACACCTTC. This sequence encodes CASSHQGDGYTF.

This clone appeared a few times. The CDR3 sequence: CASSQAGGSYEQYF. CDR3 nucleotides: TGTGCCAGCTCCCAGGCGGGCGGCTCCTACGAGCAGTACTTC. The chain employs TRBV18 and TRBJ2-7; perhaps TRBD2 as D (5 bases). CDR3 length: 14 residues. Germline V CDR1 and CDR2: KGHSH, LQKENI. V shed 6 bases and J shed 0 bases, with 12 bases lying between them.

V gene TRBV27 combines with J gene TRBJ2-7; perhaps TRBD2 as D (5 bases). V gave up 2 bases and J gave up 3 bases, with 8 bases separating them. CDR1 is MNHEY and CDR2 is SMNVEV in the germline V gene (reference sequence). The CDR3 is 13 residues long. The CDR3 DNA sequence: TGTGCCAGCAGTTTAGGGGAGCTCTACGAGCAGTACTTC. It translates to CASSLGELYEQYF.

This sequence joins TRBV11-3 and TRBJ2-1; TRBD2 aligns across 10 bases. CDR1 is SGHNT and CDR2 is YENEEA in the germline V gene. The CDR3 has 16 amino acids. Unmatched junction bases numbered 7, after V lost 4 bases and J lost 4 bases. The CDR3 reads CASSWGLAGVYNEQFF. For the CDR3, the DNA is TGTGCCAGCAGCTGGGGGCTAGCGGGAGTATACAATGAGCAGTTCTTC.

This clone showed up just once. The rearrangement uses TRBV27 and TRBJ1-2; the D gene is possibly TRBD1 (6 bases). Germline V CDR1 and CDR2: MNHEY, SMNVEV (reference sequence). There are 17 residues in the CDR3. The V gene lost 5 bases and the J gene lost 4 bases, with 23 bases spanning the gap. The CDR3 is CASSATSQGRETYGYTF. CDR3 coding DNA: TGTGCCAGCAGTGCGACATCACAGGGAAGGGAGACCTATGGCTACACCTTC.

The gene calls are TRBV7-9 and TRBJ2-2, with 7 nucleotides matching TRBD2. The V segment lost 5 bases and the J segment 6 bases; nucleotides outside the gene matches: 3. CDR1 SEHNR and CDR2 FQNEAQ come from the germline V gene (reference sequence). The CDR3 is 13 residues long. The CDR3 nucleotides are TGTGCCAGCAGCCCTGGACTAGCCGGGGAGCTGTTTTTT. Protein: CASSPGLAGELFF.

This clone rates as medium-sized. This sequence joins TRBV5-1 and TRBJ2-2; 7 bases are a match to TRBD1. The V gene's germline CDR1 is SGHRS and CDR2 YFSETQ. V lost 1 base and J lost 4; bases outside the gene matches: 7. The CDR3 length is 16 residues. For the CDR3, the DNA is TGCGCCAGCAGCTTGAGCACAGGGGCAGGCACCGGGGAGCTGTTTTTT. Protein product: CASSLSTGAGTGELFF.

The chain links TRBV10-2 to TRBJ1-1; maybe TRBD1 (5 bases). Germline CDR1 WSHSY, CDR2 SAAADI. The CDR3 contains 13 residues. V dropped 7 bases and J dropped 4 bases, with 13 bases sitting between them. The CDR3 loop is CASNPGKITEAFF. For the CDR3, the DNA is TGCGCCAGCAATCCAGGGAAAATCACTGAAGCTTTCTTT.

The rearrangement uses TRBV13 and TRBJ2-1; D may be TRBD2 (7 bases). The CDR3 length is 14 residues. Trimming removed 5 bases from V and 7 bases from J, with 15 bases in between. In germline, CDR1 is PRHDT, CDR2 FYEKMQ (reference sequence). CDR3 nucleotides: TGTGCCAGCAGCCCAGGGAGGGGGAGGAATGAGCAGTTCTTC. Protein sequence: CASSPGRGRNEQFF.

CDR3 sequence reads: CASSMLGRETQYF. CDR3 nucleotide sequence: TGTGCCAGTAGTATGCTGGGGAGAGAGACCCAGTACTTC. This chain links TRBV19 with TRBJ2-5; D is perhaps TRBD2 (5 bases). Germline lookup yields CDR1 LNHDA and CDR2 SQIVND (reference sequence). This CDR3 has 13 amino acids. V was shortened by 3 bases and J by 4 bases, with 9 bases between the two germline ends.